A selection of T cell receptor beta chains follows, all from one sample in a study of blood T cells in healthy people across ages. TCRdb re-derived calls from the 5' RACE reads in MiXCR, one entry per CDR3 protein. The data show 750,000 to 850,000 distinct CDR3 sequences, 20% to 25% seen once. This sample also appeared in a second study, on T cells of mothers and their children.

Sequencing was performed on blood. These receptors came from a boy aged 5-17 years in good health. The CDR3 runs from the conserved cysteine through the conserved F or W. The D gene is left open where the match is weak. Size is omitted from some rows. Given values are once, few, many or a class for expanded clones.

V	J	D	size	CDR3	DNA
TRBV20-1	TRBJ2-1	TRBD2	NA	CSATGGPNSYNEQFF	TGCAGTGCCACGGGGGGGCCGAATTCCTACAATGAGCAGTTCTTC
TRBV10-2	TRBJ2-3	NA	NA	CASSDITDTQYF	TGCGCCAGCAGTGACATAACAGATACGCAGTATTTT
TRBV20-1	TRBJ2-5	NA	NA	CSAKPGPQETQYF	TGCAGTGCTAAACCAGGCCCTCAAGAGACCCAGTACTTC
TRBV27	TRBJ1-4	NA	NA	CASSIRDGTGKLFF	TGTGCCAGCAGTATCCGGGACGGGACGGGAAAACTGTTTTTT
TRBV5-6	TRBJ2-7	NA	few	CASSFPEHSTGSYEQYF	TGTGCCAGCAGCTTTCCGGAACACTCGACAGGTTCCTACGAGCAGTACTTC
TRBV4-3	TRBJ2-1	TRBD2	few	CASSLRAGNSYNEQFF	TGCGCCAGCAGCCTAAGAGCGGGGAACTCCTACAATGAGCAGTTCTTC
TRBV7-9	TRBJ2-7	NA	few	CASSLSGVVSYEQYF	TGTGCCAGCAGCTTATCCGGGGTTGTCTCCTACGAGCAGTACTTC
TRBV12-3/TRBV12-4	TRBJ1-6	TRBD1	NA	CASSPGQGPWTLHF	TGTGCCAGCAGTCCAGGACAGGGGCCTTGGACCCTCCACTTT
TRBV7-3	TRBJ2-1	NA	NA	CASSLIPGSYNEQFF	TGTGCCAGCAGCTTAATTCCGGGTTCCTACAATGAGCAGTTCTTC
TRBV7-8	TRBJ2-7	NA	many	CASSLVSMAEQYF	TGTGCCAGCAGCTTAGTTTCCATGGCAGAACAGTACTTC
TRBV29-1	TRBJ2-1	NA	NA	CSVEGVTPYNEQFF	TGCAGCGTTGAGGGTGTTACCCCCTACAATGAGCAGTTCTTC
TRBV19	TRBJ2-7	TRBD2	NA	CASTYGSGNTYEQYF	TGTGCCAGTACCTACGGGAGCGGGAACACCTACGAGCAGTACTTC
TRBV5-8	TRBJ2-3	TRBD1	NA	CASSLAKVVGTASDTQYF	TGTGCCAGCAGCTTGGCCAAAGTTGTGGGGACAGCCTCAGATACGCAGTATTTT
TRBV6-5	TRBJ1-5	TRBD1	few	CASRSDRGHQPQHF	TGTGCCAGCAGATCAGACAGGGGGCATCAGCCCCAGCATTTT
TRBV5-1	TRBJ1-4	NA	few	CASSLTIQAVDEKLFF	TGCGCCAGCAGCTTGACCATACAGGCAGTGGATGAAAAACTGTTTTTT
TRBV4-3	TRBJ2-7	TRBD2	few	CASSQVPSGYSYEQYF	TGCGCCAGCAGCCAAGTCCCTAGCGGATACTCCTACGAGCAGTACTTC
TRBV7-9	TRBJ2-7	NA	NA	CASSLAGRGEQYF	TGTGCCAGCAGCTTAGCTGGCCGGGGCGAGCAGTACTTC
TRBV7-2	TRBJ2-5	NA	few	CASGGGLLGEQYF	TGTGCCAGCGGTGGGGGGTTACTAGGAGAGCAGTACTTC
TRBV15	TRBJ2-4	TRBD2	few	CATSRDGGGAKNIQYF	TGTGCCACCAGCAGAGATGGGGGGGGAGCCAAAAACATTCAGTACTTC
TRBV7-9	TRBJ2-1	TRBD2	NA	CASSFGVTSGGPRYNEQFF	TGTGCCAGCAGCTTCGGCGTGACTAGCGGGGGCCCACGGTACAATGAGCAGTTCTTC
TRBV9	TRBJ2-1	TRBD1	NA	CASSVRQGLGNEQFF	TGTGCCAGCAGCGTACGACAGGGTCTGGGCAATGAGCAGTTCTTC
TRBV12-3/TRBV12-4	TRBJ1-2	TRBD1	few	CASSLRTGSYGYTF	TGTGCCAGCAGTTTAAGGACAGGCTCCTATGGCTACACCTTC
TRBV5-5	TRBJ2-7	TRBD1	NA	CASSLTGATTSYEQYF	TGTGCCAGCAGCTTGACAGGGGCAACCACATCCTACGAGCAGTACTTC
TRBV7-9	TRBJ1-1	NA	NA	CASRHRENTEAFF	TGTGCCAGCAGACACCGGGAGAACACTGAAGCTTTCTTT
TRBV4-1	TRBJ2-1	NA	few	CASSQDQRQKLPYNEQFF	TGCGCCAGCAGCCAAGACCAAAGACAGAAACTCCCGTACAATGAGCAGTTCTTC
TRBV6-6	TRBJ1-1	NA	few	CASSYEGGTEAFF	TGTGCCAGCAGTTACGAGGGTGGGACTGAAGCTTTCTTT
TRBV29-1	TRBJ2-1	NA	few	CSVARDSFNEQFF	TGCAGCGTTGCCCGGGACTCCTTCAATGAGCAGTTCTTC
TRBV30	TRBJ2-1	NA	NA	CAWTLTGREFF	TGTGCCTGGACGCTGACGGGGCGCGAGTTCTTC
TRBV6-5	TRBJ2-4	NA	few	CASSYSAGAKNIQYF	TGTGCCAGCAGTTACTCGGCGGGAGCCAAAAACATTCAGTACTTC
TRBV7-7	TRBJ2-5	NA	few	CASSLSRNAGQETQYF	TGTGCTAGCAGCCTATCGCGGAATGCTGGCCAAGAGACCCAGTACTTC
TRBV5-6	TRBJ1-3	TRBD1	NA	CASSTDRKLSGNTIYF	TGTGCCAGCAGCACGGACAGGAAACTCTCTGGAAACACCATATATTTT
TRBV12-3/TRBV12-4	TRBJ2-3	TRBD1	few	CASSNPGTGEDTQYF	TGTGCCAGCAGCAACCCCGGGACAGGGGAAGATACGCAGTATTTT
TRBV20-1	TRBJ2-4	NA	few	CSAGTWGAKNIQYF	TGCAGTGCTGGAACTTGGGGAGCCAAAAACATTCAGTACTTC
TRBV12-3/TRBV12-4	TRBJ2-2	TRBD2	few	CASSNGRRESGELFF	TGTGCCAGCAGCAATGGGCGGCGGGAGAGCGGGGAGCTGTTTTTT
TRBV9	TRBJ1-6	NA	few	CASSVGDSGNSPLHF	TGTGCCAGCAGCGTAGGGGACTCTGGTAATTCACCCCTCCACTTT
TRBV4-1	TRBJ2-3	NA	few	CASSQIKGGGPADTQYF	TGCGCCAGCAGCCAGATTAAAGGGGGAGGGCCGGCAGATACGCAGTATTTT
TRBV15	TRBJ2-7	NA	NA	CATRGTSSYEQYF	TGTGCCACCAGGGGCACGAGCTCCTACGAGCAGTACTTC
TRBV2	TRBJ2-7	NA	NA	CASSSGQKVYEQYF	TGTGCCAGCAGTAGCGGCCAGAAAGTCTACGAGCAGTACTTC
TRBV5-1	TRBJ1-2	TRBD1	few	CASSITTGQTNYGYTF	TGCGCCAGCAGCATTACTACGGGACAGACTAACTATGGCTACACCTTC
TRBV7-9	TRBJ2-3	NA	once	CASSTHKQGDTQYF	TGTGCCAGCAGCACCCATAAACAGGGAGATACGCAGTATTTT
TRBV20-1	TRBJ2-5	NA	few	CSARYEGWDQETQYF	TGCAGTGCTAGATATGAAGGATGGGACCAAGAGACCCAGTACTTC
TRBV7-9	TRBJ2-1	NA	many	CASSPFPGEEFF	TGTGCCAGCAGCCCCTTCCCCGGGGAGGAGTTCTTC